This TCR beta chain was sequenced in a study of early T cells in non-severe SARS-CoV-2 infection. For the study at large: Unpaired chains resulted from sequencing bulk RNA of unsorted whole blood.

This clonotype showed up many times. Its antigen remains unknown. The CDR3 has 12 residues. V lost 0 bases and J lost 4, with 3 bases in between. Germline CDR1 is MGHDK and CDR2 is SYGVNS. Points from the study as a whole: Lookups in VDJdb leaned toward anti-spike CD8 responses and missed private and CD4 specificities.

TCRdb re-derived calls from the 5' RACE reads in MiXCR, one entry per CDR3 protein. Of some 80,000 distinct CDR3 sequences listed, less than 5.5% were seen once; the top ten hold approximately 7%. Sequences were derived from whole blood, sampled at baseline. The clonotype originates from an adult who was a healthcare worker with PCR-confirmed SARS-CoV-2 infection or an uninfected control (not recorded which). The V and J genes are TRBV25-1 and TRBJ2-5; D call uncertain. The CDR3 DNA reads as TGTGCCAGCAGTGAATATGGAGAGACCCAGTACTTC. Translated, it gives CASSEYGETQYF.